This T cell receptor (beta chain) was documented in a study of blood T cell repertoires in COVID-19. Background on the study: The study drew acute and convalescent COVID-19 samples from the United States, Italy and Spain. PBMCs, B-cell-depleted T cells, or T cells provided the cDNA or gDNA that made up the material.

Authors' methods: Reference gene primer amplification in the assay estimated nucleated cell counts. TCRdb keeps only in-frame clones here, not all; method: immunoSEQ multiplex PCR. The D gene and trimming were derived from the DNA, and the V and J assignments and clone size from that table. The repertoire has approximately 80,000 clones, 81% of them found once; the top ten carry 44%. This clone turned up a few times. Germline loops: CDR1 SGHTA, CDR2 FQGTGA. This CDR3 is built from 14 residues. The junction had 7 bases not matched to a gene; V was cut back by 2 bases and J by 8 bases. This clonotype originated in a man older than 75 with acute or convalescent COVID-19. The sequenced sample was peripheral blood. The chain couples TRBV7-3 to TRBJ1-2; TRBD1 aligns across 8 bases. The CDR3 nucleotides read TGTGCCAGCAGCTTAGGACAGGGATCACGGGGCTACACCTTC. This codes for CASSLGQGSRGYTF.